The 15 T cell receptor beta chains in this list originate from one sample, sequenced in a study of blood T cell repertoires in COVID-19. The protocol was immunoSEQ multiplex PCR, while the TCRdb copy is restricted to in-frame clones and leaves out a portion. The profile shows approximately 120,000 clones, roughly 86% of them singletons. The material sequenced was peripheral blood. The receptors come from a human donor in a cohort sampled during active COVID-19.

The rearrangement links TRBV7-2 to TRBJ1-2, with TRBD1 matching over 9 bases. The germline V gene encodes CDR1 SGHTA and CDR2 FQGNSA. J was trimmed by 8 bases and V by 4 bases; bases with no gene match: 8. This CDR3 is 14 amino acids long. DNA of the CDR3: TGTGCCAGCAGCTCCGGGACAGGGTTCTTCGGCTACACCTTC. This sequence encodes CASSSGTGFFGYTF.

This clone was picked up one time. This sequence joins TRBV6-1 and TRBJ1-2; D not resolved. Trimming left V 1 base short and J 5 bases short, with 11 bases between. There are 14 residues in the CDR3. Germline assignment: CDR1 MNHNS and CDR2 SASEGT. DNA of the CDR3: TGTGCCAGCAGTGAAGACATCCAGTCATATGGCTACACCTTC. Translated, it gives CASSEDIQSYGYTF.

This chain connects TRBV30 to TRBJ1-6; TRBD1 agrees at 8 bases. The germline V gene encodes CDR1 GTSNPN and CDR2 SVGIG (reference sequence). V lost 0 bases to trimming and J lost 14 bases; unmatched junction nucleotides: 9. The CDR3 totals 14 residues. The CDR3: CAWSVNPTGAALHF. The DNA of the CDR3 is TGTGCCTGGAGTGTAAACCCGACAGGGGCGGCCCTCCACTTT.

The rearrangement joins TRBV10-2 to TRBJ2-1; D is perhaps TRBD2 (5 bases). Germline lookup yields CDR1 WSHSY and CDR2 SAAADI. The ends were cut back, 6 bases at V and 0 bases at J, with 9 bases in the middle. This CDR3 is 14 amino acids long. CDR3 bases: TGCGCCAGCAGCGGGGAGAGCTCCTACAATGAGCAGTTCTTC. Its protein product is CASSGESSYNEQFF.

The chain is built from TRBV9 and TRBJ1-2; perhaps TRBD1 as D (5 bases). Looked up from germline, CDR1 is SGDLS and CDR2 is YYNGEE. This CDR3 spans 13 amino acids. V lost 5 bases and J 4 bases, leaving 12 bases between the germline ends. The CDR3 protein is CASSLQGSYGYTF. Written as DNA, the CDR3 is TGTGCCAGCAGTCTGCAGGGTAGCTATGGCTACACCTTC.

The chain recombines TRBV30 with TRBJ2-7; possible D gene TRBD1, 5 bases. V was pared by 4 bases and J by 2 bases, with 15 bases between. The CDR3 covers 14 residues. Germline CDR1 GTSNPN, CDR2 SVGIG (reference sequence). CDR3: CAWTFQGRPYEQYF. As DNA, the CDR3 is TGTGCCTGGACTTTCCAGGGAAGGCCCTACGAGCAGTACTTC.

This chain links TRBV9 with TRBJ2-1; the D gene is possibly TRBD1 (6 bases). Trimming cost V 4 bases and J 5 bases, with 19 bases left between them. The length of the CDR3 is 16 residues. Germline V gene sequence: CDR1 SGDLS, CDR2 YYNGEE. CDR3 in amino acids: CASSTHTGTLNNEQFF. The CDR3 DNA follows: TGTGCCAGCAGCACCCATACAGGGACCCTCAACAATGAGCAGTTCTTC.

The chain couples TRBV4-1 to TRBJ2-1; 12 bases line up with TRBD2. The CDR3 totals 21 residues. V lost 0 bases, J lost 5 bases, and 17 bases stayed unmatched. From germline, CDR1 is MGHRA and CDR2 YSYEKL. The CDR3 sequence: CASSQEPLTSGSLSGDNEQFF. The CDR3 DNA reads TGCGCCAGCAGCCAAGAACCCCTGACTAGCGGGAGCCTTTCGGGGGACAATGAGCAGTTCTTC.

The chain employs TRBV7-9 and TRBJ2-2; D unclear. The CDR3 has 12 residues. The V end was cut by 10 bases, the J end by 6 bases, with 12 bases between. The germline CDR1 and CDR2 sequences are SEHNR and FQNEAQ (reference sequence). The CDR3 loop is CATYPHPGELFF. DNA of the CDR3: TGTGCCACCTATCCCCACCCCGGGGAGCTGTTTTTT.

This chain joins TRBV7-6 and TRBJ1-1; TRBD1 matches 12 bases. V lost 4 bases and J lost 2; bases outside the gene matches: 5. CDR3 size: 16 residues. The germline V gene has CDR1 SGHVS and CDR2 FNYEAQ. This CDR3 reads CASSSGDRGRNTEAFF. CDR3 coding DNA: TGTGCCAGCAGCTCGGGGGACAGGGGGCGAAACACTGAAGCTTTCTTT.

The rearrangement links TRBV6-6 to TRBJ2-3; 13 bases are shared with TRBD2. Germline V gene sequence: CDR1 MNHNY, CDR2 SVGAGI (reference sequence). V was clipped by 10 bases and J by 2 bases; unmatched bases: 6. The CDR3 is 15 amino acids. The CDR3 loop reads CATRTSGRPTDTQYF. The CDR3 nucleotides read TGTGCCACCCGGACTAGCGGGAGACCCACAGATACGCAGTATTTT.

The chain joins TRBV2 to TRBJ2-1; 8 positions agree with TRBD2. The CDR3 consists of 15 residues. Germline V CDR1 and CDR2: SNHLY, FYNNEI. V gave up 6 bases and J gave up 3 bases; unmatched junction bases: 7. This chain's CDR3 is CASRLSLAGYNEQFF. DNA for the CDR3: TGTGCCAGCAGATTATCCCTAGCGGGCTACAATGAGCAGTTCTTC.

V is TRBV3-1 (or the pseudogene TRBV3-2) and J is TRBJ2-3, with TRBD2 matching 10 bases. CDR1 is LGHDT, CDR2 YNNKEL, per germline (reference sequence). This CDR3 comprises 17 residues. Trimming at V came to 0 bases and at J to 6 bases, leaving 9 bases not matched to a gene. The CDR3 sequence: CASSQERSGRARDTQYF. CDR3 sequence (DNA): TGTGCCAGCAGCCAAGAACGGAGCGGGAGGGCCAGGGATACGCAGTATTTT.

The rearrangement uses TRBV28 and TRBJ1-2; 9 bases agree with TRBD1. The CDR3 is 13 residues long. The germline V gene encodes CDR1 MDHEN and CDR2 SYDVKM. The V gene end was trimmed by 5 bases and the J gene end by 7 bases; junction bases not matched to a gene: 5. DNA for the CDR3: TGTGCCAGCAGTCGAACAGGGGGCGTTGGCTACACCTTC. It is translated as CASSRTGGVGYTF.

The CDR3 DNA reads as TGTGCCACCAGCAGAGGACGACGGACAGGCGACAATTATAGCAATCAGCCCCAGCATTTT. It yields the protein CATSRGRRTGDNYSNQPQHF. This chain joins TRBV15 and TRBJ1-5; 7 bases agree with TRBD1. In germline, CDR1 is LNHNV, CDR2 YYDKDF (reference sequence). The CDR3 extends over 20 amino acids. V trimming: 1 base; J trimming: 0 bases; junction bases outside the gene matches: 15.